This T cell receptor beta chain was documented in a study of CD8 T cells in ankylosing spondylitis (dated 2017 in TCRdb). About the study as a whole: The study profiled T cell receptor beta repertoires in healthy donors and ankylosing spondylitis patients to find disease-linked TCR variants. Peripheral blood was sampled, and synovial fluid was also collected from ankylosing spondylitis patients. The full study cohort was made up of approximately 27 ankylosing spondylitis patients and 108 healthy donors.

Based on the germline V gene (reference sequence), the CDR1 and CDR2 sequences are DFQATT and SNEGSKA. Measured from the cysteine to the phenylalanine, the CDR3 is 10 residues long. Just the 30-base CDR3 DNA is kept, in frame starting at base 1. V loses 5 bases of germline sequence and J loses 4 bases, and the interval between the two ends is 3 bases. Here is what the overall study found, with its caveats: The disease-linked clones were reported as significantly enriched in matched synovial fluid samples from ankylosing spondylitis patients. Some of the motif variants had been reported before in the synovial fluid and blood of reactive arthritis patients, a finding that suggests common disease-initiation mechanisms. The disease-linked clones had a CD8+ phenotype and were found at relatively low frequencies in peripheral blood. Blood from ankylosing spondylitis patients appeared to be characterized by a TCR beta motif composed of roughly eight highly homologous amino acid variants.

Ten or more counts support this clonotype. The target of this receptor is not known. Base qualities were left out, and no much larger clone turns up one base away. Sequencing was carried out with an Illumina HiSeq 2500. Quantitative 5'-RACE with molecular barcodes was used to prepare TCR beta libraries. As for the authors' bioinformatics: Disease-linked TCR variants were identified with a new computational method built on a probabilistic model of VDJ rearrangement. The public reads were reanalyzed by TCRdb: fastp trimming at Q25, MiXCR alignment, in-frame beta chains only. Rows are combined by CDR3 protein, so each entry shows the most common genes and DNA. TCRdb's processing, not the study's, gives the V and J calls here. This sample comprises around 480,000 distinct CDR3 sequences, about a sixth of them detected only once. The top ten clones comprise 0.95% to 1.1% of the sample.

This sequence originates from a male donor with ankylosing spondylitis. The source material was blood, either unsorted or a sorted T cell fraction (not recorded which). This chain joins TRBV20-1 to TRBJ2-1, with the D gene not clear enough to name. CDR3 sequence: CSAPYNEQFF. In nucleotide form, the sequence is TGCAGTGCTCCTTACAATGAGCAGTTCTTC.